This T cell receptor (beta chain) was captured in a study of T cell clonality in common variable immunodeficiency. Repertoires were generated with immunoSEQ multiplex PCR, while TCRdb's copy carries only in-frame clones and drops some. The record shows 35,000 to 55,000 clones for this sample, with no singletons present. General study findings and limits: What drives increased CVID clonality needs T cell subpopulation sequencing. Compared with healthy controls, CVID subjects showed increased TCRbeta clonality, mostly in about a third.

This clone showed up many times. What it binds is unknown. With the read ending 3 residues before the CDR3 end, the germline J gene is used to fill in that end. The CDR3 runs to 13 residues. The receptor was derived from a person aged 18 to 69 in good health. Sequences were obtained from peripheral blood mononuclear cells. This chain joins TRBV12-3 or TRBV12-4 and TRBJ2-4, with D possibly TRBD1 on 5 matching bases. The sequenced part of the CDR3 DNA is TGTGCCAGCAGTCCACAACTCCGACAGCCT. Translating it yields CASSPQLRQP. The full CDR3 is CASSPQLRQPQYF.